These T cell receptor beta chains were read from a single sample in a study of OX40 agonist ivuxolimab in advanced cancers. Sequenced by immunoSEQ multiplex PCR; TCRdb stores in-frame clones only, minus some. The table includes more than 25,000 clones, about 74% detected once. Here the sequenced sample was CD4+ or CD8+ T cells sorted from blood, taken in a trial of the OX40 agonist ivuxolimab. The receptors originated from an adult with an advanced solid tumor such as melanoma, head and neck, liver or kidney cancer. Each CDR3 is given with its conserved first and last residue. A D gene is named only where the DNA matches it firmly. The size field is filled for only some rows; it gives once, few, many or a size class.

cdr3_aa cdr3_nt j_call clone_size v_call d_call
CARSLAQPQHF TGTGCCAGAAGCTTGGCCCAGCCCCAGCATTTT TRBJ1-5 . TRBV5-3 .
CASSLPGNYGYTF TGCGCCAGCAGCTTGCCCGGAAACTATGGCTACACCTTC TRBJ1-2 . TRBV5-1 .
CASSLEAGTFDGYTF TGCGCCAGCAGCTTGGAGGCAGGGACCTTCGATGGCTACACCTTC TRBJ1-2 . TRBV5-1 .
CASSEKRGRTGELFF TGTGCCAGCAGTGAAAAGAGGGGGCGAACCGGGGAGCTGTTTTTT TRBJ2-2 . TRBV25-1 TRBD1
CAWSVWHFFNYGYTF TGTGCCTGGAGTGTGTGGCACTTCTTTAACTATGGCTACACCTTC TRBJ1-2 . TRBV30 .
CASSNPGGEAFF TGTGCCAGCTCAAACCCGGGGGGAGAAGCTTTCTTT TRBJ1-1 . TRBV18 .
CASSRDSPAAFF TGTGCCAGCAGTCGGGACTCTCCAGCAGCTTTCTTT TRBJ1-1 . TRBV7-9 .
CASGLEVQGLGSPLHF TGTGCTAGTGGTTTGGAGGTGCAGGGGTTGGGTTCACCCCTCCACTTT TRBJ1-6 . TRBV12-5 .
CATSREGRYQGGGYTF TGTGCCACCAGCAGAGAGGGCCGATACCAGGGAGGTGGCTACACCTTC TRBJ1-2 . TRBV15 .
CASSLLLNEPQHF TGTGCCAGCTCACTACTTCTAAACGAGCCCCAGCATTTT TRBJ1-5 . TRBV18 .
CASSLGGRNQPQHF TGTGCCAGCAGTTTAGGGGGTAGGAATCAGCCCCAGCATTTT TRBJ1-5 . TRBV27 .
CASSLSLGTGYEQYF TGTGCCAGCAGTTTATCCCTCGGGACGGGCTACGAGCAGTACTTC TRBJ2-7 . TRBV27 .
CASSFGSFRGLEAFF TGTGCCAGCAGCTTTGGATCGTTTAGGGGGTTGGAAGCTTTCTTT TRBJ1-1 . TRBV12-1 .
CASSVAGAHNEQFF TGTGCCAGCAGCGTAGCGGGGGCCCACAATGAGCAGTTCTTC TRBJ2-1 . TRBV9 .
CASSAPDRLYQPQHF TGTGCCAGCAGTGCTCCGGACAGGCTTTATCAGCCCCAGCATTTT TRBJ1-5 . TRBV28 TRBD1
CASSPGGGWNQPQHF TGTGCCAGCTCACCAGGAGGGGGCTGGAATCAGCCCCAGCATTTT TRBJ1-5 . TRBV18 TRBD1
CASSLKGGPQNEQFF TGTGCCAGCAGCTTAAAGGGGGGGCCACAAAATGAGCAGTTCTTC TRBJ2-1 . TRBV7-2 .
CASSPSAF TGTGCCAGCAGCCCCTCTGCCTTC TRBJ1-2 . TRBV11-2 .
CASSHFSYNEQFF TGCGCCAGCAGTCACTTCTCGTACAATGAGCAGTTCTTC TRBJ2-1 . TRBV10-2 .
CASSENGQGRLGNSPLHF TGTGCCAGCAGTGAAAATGGACAGGGTCGGCTTGGTAATTCACCCCTCCACTTT TRBJ1-6 few TRBV2 TRBD1
CASSRLLAGGPGEQFF TGCGCCAGCAGCCGCCTACTAGCGGGGGGGCCCGGTGAGCAGTTCTTC TRBJ2-1 . TRBV4-1 TRBD2
CSGGGTGTGANEQFF TGCAGCGGGGGTGGGACCGGGACAGGGGCGAATGAGCAGTTCTTC TRBJ2-1 . TRBV29-1 TRBD1
CASSLGRHAQETQYF TGCGCCAGCAGCTTGGGTAGGCACGCCCAAGAGACCCAGTACTTC TRBJ2-5 . TRBV5-1 .
CATSRLGGGNVLTF TGTGCCACCAGCAGATTAGGGGGCGGCAACGTCCTGACTTTC TRBJ2-6 . TRBV15 TRBD1
CASSVMAVEAFF TGTGCCAGCAGTGTGATGGCAGTTGAAGCTTTCTTT TRBJ1-1 . TRBV2 .
CASSQDLSGGSLTYF TGCGCCAGCAGCCAAGATCTGAGCGGGGGGTCCCTGACGTACTTC TRBJ2-5 once TRBV4-1 TRBD2
CASGSPTGTISRDEQFF TGTGCTAGTGGTTCCCCCACGGGGACTATAAGTCGCGATGAGCAGTTCTTC TRBJ2-1 . TRBV12-5 TRBD2
CASSDQTGDTEAFF TGCGCCAGCAGTGACCAAACAGGGGATACTGAAGCTTTCTTT TRBJ1-1 . TRBV10-1 TRBD1
CASRGSGNTIYF TGCGCCAGCAGGGGCTCTGGAAACACCATATATTTT TRBJ1-3 . TRBV5-1 .
CASVGDTEAFF TGTGCCAGCGTGGGTGACACTGAAGCTTTCTTT TRBJ1-1 . TRBV11-1 .
CASSLGTGRGNSPLHF TGTGCCAGCAGCTTAGGGACAGGGCGGGGGAATTCACCCCTCCACTTT TRBJ1-6 . TRBV7-9 TRBD1
CAISDVTGANVLTF TGTGCCATCAGTGACGTGACTGGGGCCAACGTCCTGACTTTC TRBJ2-6 . TRBV10-3 .
CASSQGAWGDSPLHF TGTGCCAGCAGCCAAGGGGCCTGGGGGGATTCACCCCTCCACTTT TRBJ1-6 . TRBV5-4 .
CASSLVGLETQYF TGTGCCAGCAGCTTAGTGGGCTTGGAGACCCAGTACTTC TRBJ2-5 . TRBV7-2 .
CASSPPTGYYGYTF TGTGCCAGCAGCCCCCCGACAGGGTACTATGGCTACACCTTC TRBJ1-2 . TRBV6-6 TRBD1
CAWSGLGHKNEKLFF TGTGCCTGGAGTGGACTGGGACATAAAAATGAAAAACTGTTTTTT TRBJ1-4 . TRBV30 .
CASSLRDSGELFF TGTGCCAGTAGCCTCCGGGATAGCGGGGAGCTGTTTTTT TRBJ2-2 . TRBV19 .